This T cell receptor (beta chain) was captured in a study of T cell repertoires in ileal Crohn's disease. Study-wide background: Patients had a median roughly 8-year disease duration, and roughly 32% were active smokers.

Measured with immunoSEQ multiplex PCR; TCRdb has only the in-frame clones, and not every one. The sample holds about 2,400 clones; about 85% are singletons and the top ten take about 15%. Overall study findings and caveats: Clonal expansions were more frequent in active smokers than non-smokers at surgery. All patients with clonality above 26.8% had endoscopic recurrence. High-frequency clones were more common in sorted CD8 than CD4 cells.

Per the germline V gene, CDR1 is MNHNS and CDR2 is SASEGT. V lost 4 bases, J lost 5 bases, and 11 bases lay in between. The CDR3 has 13 amino acids. Turning to this clone: Its cognate antigen is unknown.

This TCR derives from an adult with Crohn's disease. The sample was ileal tissue. The chain is built from TRBV6-1 and TRBJ2-5; perhaps TRBD1 as D (5 bases). CDR3 bases: TGTGCCAGCAGTGGAGGCCAGGGTGAGACCCAGTACTTC. It translates to CASSGGQGETQYF.